These T cell receptor beta chains were read from a single sample in a study of cytomegalovirus exposure and HLA in healthy donors. Generated by immunoSEQ multiplex PCR, the TCRdb table keeps only in-frame clones and is missing some. Of fewer than 200,000 clones detected, 65% to 85% appear once; the ten largest clones hold approximately 6.9%. What was sequenced was PBMCs. The receptors derive from a man aged 35-49 years in good health and CMV-seropositive. Each CDR3 is given with its conserved first and last residue. The D gene is left open where the match is weak. Some rows mark clone size as missing; the rest say once, few, many or name a class of expanded clone.

-	TRBV18	-	TRBJ1-1	CASSPQGIGTEAFF	TGTGCCAGCTCACCACAGGGGATAGGGACTGAAGCTTTCTTT
-	TRBV7-9	TRBD1	TRBJ1-2	CASSKEGTGDLYGYTF	TGTGCCAGCAGCAAGGAGGGGACAGGGGATTTATATGGCTACACCTTC
-	TRBV29-1	TRBD1	TRBJ1-2	CSVQGAEYGYTF	TGCAGCGTTCAGGGGGCAGAATATGGTTACACCTTC
-	TRBV19	TRBD1	TRBJ2-2	CASSVQGAGGELFF	TGTGCCAGTAGTGTCCAGGGGGCCGGCGGGGAGCTGTTTTTT
few	TRBV7-8	-	TRBJ2-5	CASSLGRGQWRETQYF	TGTGCCAGCAGCCTAGGCCGGGGACAATGGCGGGAGACCCAGTACTTC
-	TRBV7-9	-	TRBJ1-2	CASSTGQRYGYTF	TGTGCCAGCAGCACCGGACAGAGGTATGGCTACACCTTC
-	TRBV30	-	TRBJ2-7	CAWRGGTSYEQYF	TGTGCCTGGAGGGGGGGAACATCCTACGAGCAGTACTTC
once	TRBV6-1	TRBD2	TRBJ2-3	CASSALSAGGGADTQYF	TGTGCCAGCAGTGCTCTTTCAGCGGGGGGCGGAGCAGATACGCAGTATTTT
-	TRBV2	-	TRBJ1-1	CASSRAENTEAFF	TGTGCCAGCAGCAGGGCTGAGAACACTGAAGCTTTCTTT
-	TRBV5-1	-	TRBJ2-2	CASSRGSANTGELFF	TGCGCCAGCAGTAGAGGTAGTGCGAACACCGGGGAGCTGTTTTTT
few	TRBV4-3	-	TRBJ2-1	CASSQDSGEQFF	TGCGCCAGCAGCCAAGATTCGGGGGAGCAGTTCTTC
once	TRBV7-9	-	TRBJ2-5	CASEEETQYF	TGTGCCAGCGAGGAGGAGACCCAGTACTTC
-	TRBV10-3	TRBD1	TRBJ2-7	CAISSDRGVSYEQYF	TGTGCCATCAGTTCCGACAGGGGTGTCTCCTACGAGCAGTACTTC
once	TRBV20-1	-	TRBJ2-3	CSAPTDTQYF	TGCAGTGCCCCGACAGATACGCAGTATTTT
-	TRBV19	-	TRBJ2-2	CASSISSYTGELFF	TGTGCCAGTAGTATTTCCAGTTACACCGGGGAGCTGTTTTTT
-	TRBV2	-	TRBJ1-5	CASSEGRARVPQHF	TGTGCCAGCAGTGAGGGCAGGGCGAGAGTGCCCCAGCATTTT
-	TRBV5-4	-	TRBJ2-3	CASSGQGYTDTQYF	TGTGCCAGCAGCGGGCAGGGTTACACAGATACGCAGTATTTT
-	TRBV5-1	TRBD1	TRBJ2-7	CASSWTGGGEQYF	TGCGCCAGCAGCTGGACAGGGGGTGGCGAGCAGTACTTC
-	TRBV4-1	-	TRBJ1-1	CASSHTSEAFF	TGCGCCAGCAGCCACACTTCTGAAGCTTTCTTT
-	TRBV6-1	-	TRBJ1-1	CASSELARGGTEAFF	TGTGCCAGCAGTGAACTGGCGCGAGGGGGCACTGAAGCTTTCTTT
once	TRBV9	TRBD2	TRBJ2-3	CASSLRAGGPVDTQYF	TGTGCCAGCAGCTTACGAGCGGGGGGGCCCGTAGATACGCAGTATTTT
once	TRBV6-6	TRBD1	TRBJ2-7	CASSPRDRSSYEQYF	TGTGCCAGCAGTCCCCGGGACAGAAGCTCCTACGAGCAGTACTTC
-	TRBV19	-	TRBJ2-4	CASTRTLAKNIQYF	TGTGCCAGTACCAGGACACTAGCCAAAAACATTCAGTACTTC
once	TRBV11-2	TRBD2	TRBJ2-5	CASRNMRGGGPGETQYF	TGTGCCAGCAGGAACATGCGTGGCGGGGGGCCGGGGGAGACCCAGTACTTC
-	TRBV7-9	TRBD1	TRBJ2-7	CASSLKTGVYEQYF	TGTGCCAGCAGCTTGAAGACAGGGGTATACGAGCAGTACTTC
-	TRBV7-2	-	TRBJ1-2	CATRKGGMNYGYTF	TGTGCCACCCGGAAGGGCGGGATGAACTATGGCTACACCTTC
few	TRBV4-3	TRBD1	TRBJ2-1	CASSQDPRTGGAFF	TGCGCCAGCAGCCAAGATCCCCGGACAGGGGGAGCGTTCTTC
few	TRBV4-3	TRBD1	TRBJ1-4	CASSQPTGEEEKLFF	TGCGCCAGCAGCCAACCGACAGGGGAGGAAGAAAAACTGTTTTTT
-	TRBV6-5	TRBD2	TRBJ2-7	CASSSGGAGYEQYF	TGTGCCAGCAGTAGCGGGGGGGCCGGGTACGAGCAGTACTTC
-	TRBV7-9	TRBD1	TRBJ1-4	CASSPPGQGDEKLFF	TGTGCCAGCAGCCCTCCGGGACAGGGGGATGAAAAACTGTTTTTT
-	TRBV4-1	-	TRBJ2-5	CASSPLTGGKTQYF	TGCGCCAGCAGCCCCTTGACAGGTGGGAAGACCCAGTACTTC